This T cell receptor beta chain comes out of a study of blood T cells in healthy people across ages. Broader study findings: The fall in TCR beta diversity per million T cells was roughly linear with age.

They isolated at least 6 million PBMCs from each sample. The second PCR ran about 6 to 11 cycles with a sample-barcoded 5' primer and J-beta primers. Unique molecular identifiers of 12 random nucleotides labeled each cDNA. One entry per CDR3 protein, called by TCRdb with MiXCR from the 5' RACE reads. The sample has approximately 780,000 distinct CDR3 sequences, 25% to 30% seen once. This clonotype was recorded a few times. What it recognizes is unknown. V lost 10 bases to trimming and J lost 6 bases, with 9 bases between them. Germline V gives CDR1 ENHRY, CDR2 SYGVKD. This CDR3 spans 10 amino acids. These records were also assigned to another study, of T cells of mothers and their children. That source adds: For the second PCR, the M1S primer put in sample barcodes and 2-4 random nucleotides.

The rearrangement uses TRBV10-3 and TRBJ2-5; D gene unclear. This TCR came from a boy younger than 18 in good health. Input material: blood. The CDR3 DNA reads TGTGCCACTAAAGGGCAGACCCAGTACTTC. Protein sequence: CATKGQTQYF.